The 25 T cell receptor beta chains listed next were all sequenced from one sample in a study of control samples from healthy donors and cancer patients. Some clones are missing from TCRdb's copy, which holds only in-frame ones; the method was immunoSEQ multiplex PCR. The data hold approximately 140,000 clones, with about nine tenths observed a single time. Sequencing input: blood. The receptors derive from a woman aged 25 to 39 in good health.

The V and J genes are TRBV21-1 and TRBJ2-7; TRBD2 is the table's D call and was not checked against the DNA. TRBV21-1 is annotated as a pseudogene. This CDR3 region has 15 residues. The CDR3 nucleotides read TGTGCCAGCAGCAAAGCCCAGCGGGGCCCCTACGAGCAGTACTTC. This translates into CASSKAQRGPYEQYF.

V usage is TRBV20-1 and J usage is TRBJ2-5, with unresolved D. V lost 0 bases to trimming and J lost 5 bases, with 4 bases between them. CDR3 size: 11 residues. In germline, CDR1 is DFQATT, CDR2 SNEGSKA (reference sequence). CDR3 sequence (DNA): TGCAGTGCTAGAGATCATGAGACCCAGTACTTC. This encodes CSARDHETQYF.

The gene calls are TRBV6-1 and TRBJ1-5; D perhaps matches TRBD1 (5 bases). The germline V gene encodes CDR1 MNHNS and CDR2 SASEGT. The CDR3 is made up of 22 amino acids. With 0 bases removed from V and 1 base from J, the gap between germline ends came to 28 bases. Here the CDR3 reads CASSEASGTGRLFGLSNQPQHF. The CDR3 DNA follows: TGTGCCAGCAGTGAAGCTTCGGGGACGGGGCGGCTATTCGGGCTGAGCAATCAGCCCCAGCATTTT.

This chain links TRBV7-3 with TRBJ2-2, with 7 bases that match TRBD1. The CDR3 sequence is 14 residues long. With 5 bases clipped from V and 1 base from J, the junction kept 1 base outside the gene matches. Per germline, CDR1 SGHTA and CDR2 FQGTGA. CDR3 in amino acids: CASSRTGNTGELFF. CDR3 DNA: TGTGCCAGCAGCCGGACAGGGAACACCGGGGAGCTGTTTTTT.

V usage is TRBV30 and J usage is TRBJ1-4; the match to TRBD1 covers 7 bases. Germline V gives CDR1 GTSNPN, CDR2 SVGIG (reference sequence). The length of the CDR3 is 14 residues. Losses at the gene ends were 6 bases for V and 9 bases for J; bases not matched to a gene: 13. This chain's CDR3 is CACGRDSVMKKLFF. The DNA for the CDR3 is TGTGCCTGCGGACGGGACAGCGTTATGAAAAAACTGTTTTTT.

This chain joins TRBV19 and TRBJ2-1; either TRBD1 or TRBD2 may supply D (5 bases each). The CDR3 contains 13 residues. Per germline, CDR1 LNHDA and CDR2 SQIVND (reference sequence). The V gene lost 5 bases and the J gene lost 0 bases, with 5 bases spanning the gap. The chain's CDR3 is CASSGTSYNEQFF. As DNA, the CDR3 is TGTGCCAGTAGTGGGACCTCCTACAATGAGCAGTTCTTC.

V and J are TRBV7-9 and TRBJ2-7; D is unresolved. The V end lost 11 bases, the J end lost 0 bases, and 11 bases lay between the germline ends. The CDR3 is 12 amino acids. Germline CDR1 and CDR2: SEHNR and FQNEAQ (reference sequence). The CDR3 sequence is CALGASSYEQYF. CDR3 coding DNA: TGTGCCCTGGGCGCCAGCTCCTACGAGCAGTACTTC.

This clone was recorded only once. The J gene is TRBJ1-1, the V gene TRBV7-3; D gene uncertain. The CDR3 has 14 residues. V lost 2 bases and J 1 base, leaving 8 bases between the germline ends. Germline V CDR1 and CDR2: SGHTA, FQGTGA. CDR3 sequence reads: CASSLGEGNTEAFF. CDR3 coding DNA: TGTGCCAGCAGCTTAGGTGAAGGGAACACTGAAGCTTTCTTT.

This clone was counted between two and nine times. The chain is built from TRBV14 and TRBJ1-1; D remains ambiguous. Per germline, CDR1 SGHDN and CDR2 FVKESK. CDR3 length: 13 amino acids. The ends were cut back, 0 bases at V and 3 bases at J, with 5 bases in the middle. CDR3 amino acids: CASSQEEYTEAFF. The CDR3 DNA follows: TGTGCCAGCAGCCAAGAGGAGTACACTGAAGCTTTCTTT. The full variable domain, its missing parts supplied by reference TRBV14 and TRBJ1-1, is EAGVTQFPSHSVIEKGQTVTLRCDPISGHDNLYWYRRVMGKEIKFLLHFVKESKQDESGMPNNRFLAERTGGTYSTLKVQPAELEDSGVYFCASSQEEYTEAFFGQGTRLTVV.

CDR3 sequence: CASSLAQGAGDEQFF. CDR3 nucleotide sequence: TGTGCCAGCAGCTTGGCGCAGGGGGCGGGAGATGAGCAGTTCTTC. J is TRBJ2-1 and V is TRBV5-4, with D maybe TRBD1 (8 bases). Germline CDR1 and CDR2: SGHNT and YYREEE (reference sequence). The CDR3 consists of 15 residues. V was shortened by 0 bases and J by 8 bases, with 15 bases between the two germline ends. Full variable domain (remainder filled in from reference TRBV5-4 and TRBJ2-1): ETGVTQSPTHLIKTRGQQVTLRCSSQSGHNTVSWYQQALGQGPQFIFQYYREEENGRGNFPPRFSGLQFPNYSSELNVNALELDDSALYLCASSLAQGAGDEQFFGPGTRLTVL.

CDR3 residues: CASSLAGSYYEQFF. Written as DNA, the CDR3 is TGCGCCAGCAGCTTGGCCGGGAGTTATTATGAGCAGTTCTTC. The rearrangement links TRBV5-1 to TRBJ2-1; perhaps TRBD2 as D (6 bases). Deletions cut 0 bases from V and 8 bases from J, with 12 bases between. Germline loops: CDR1 SGHRS, CDR2 YFSETQ. This CDR3 region has 14 residues.

This chain joins TRBV18 and TRBJ1-2; TRBD1 matches 8 bases. V dropped 6 bases and J dropped 2; count of bases not matched to a gene: 11. CDR1 is KGHSH, CDR2 LQKENI, per germline. The CDR3 consists of 16 residues. CDR3 loop: CASSSTPDRGNYGYTF. The CDR3 DNA sequence: TGTGCCAGCTCCTCGACGCCAGACAGGGGCAACTATGGCTACACCTTC.

The rearrangement joins TRBV7-9 to TRBJ1-3; no firm D call. This CDR3 has 15 residues. In germline, CDR1 is SEHNR, CDR2 FQNEAQ (reference sequence). The ends were cut back, 1 base at V and 6 bases at J, with 13 bases in the middle. CDR3 amino acids: CASSLVTGVANTIYF. Here the CDR3 DNA reads TGTGCCAGCAGCTTAGTAACCGGGGTAGCAAACACCATATATTTT.

This clone was seen only a few times. This rearrangement joins TRBV5-4 to TRBJ1-2; TRBD1 matches 8 bases. From germline, CDR1 is SGHNT and CDR2 YYREEE (reference sequence). V trimming: 0 bases; J trimming: 4 bases; junction bases outside the gene matches: 8. CDR3 length equals 16 residues. The CDR3 nucleotides are TGTGCCAGCAGCTTGGCCCCGGCAGGGGGCAGCTATGGCTACACCTTC. Amino acid sequence: CASSLAPAGGSYGYTF.

The chain couples TRBV5-4 to TRBJ1-1; D is undetermined. The V gene's germline CDR1 is SGHNT and CDR2 YYREEE (reference sequence). V gave up 4 bases and J gave up 1 base, with 14 bases separating them. This CDR3 has 15 residues. This CDR3 reads CASSQLRSQNTEAFF. CDR3 DNA sequence: TGTGCCAGCAGCCAGCTTCGAAGCCAGAACACTGAAGCTTTCTTT.

Notes on this clone: This sample includes further DNA sequences coding for the same CDR3. V is TRBV28 and J is TRBJ1-5; D ambiguous. The CDR3 runs 11 residues. Germline CDR1 is MDHEN and CDR2 is SYDVKM. V dropped 4 bases and J dropped 5 bases, with 3 bases sitting between them. DNA of the CDR3: TGTGCCAGCAGTTCATATCAGCCCCAGCATTTT. It yields the protein CASSSYQPQHF.

The V call is TRBV5-4, the J call TRBJ2-7; TRBD1 might be the D (6 bases). The CDR3 consists of 16 residues. V was pared by 5 bases and J by 5 bases, with 23 bases between. CDR1 and CDR2 from the germline V gene are SGHNT and YYREEE (reference sequence). The DNA for the CDR3 is TGTGCCAGCAGTAACGACCGGGACAAGACGCCCCACGAGCAGTACTTC. It encodes CASSNDRDKTPHEQYF.

The chain carries TRBV5-6 and TRBJ2-3; the D is unclear. V was cut by 4 bases and J by 3 bases, with 6 bases left in between. CDR1 is SGHDT and CDR2 is YYEEEE in the germline V gene. The CDR3 runs 12 residues. DNA for the CDR3: TGTGCCAGCAGCATAGTTACAGATACGCAGTATTTT. Its translation: CASSIVTDTQYF.

The J gene is TRBJ2-5, the V gene TRBV20-1; D is unresolved. The CDR3 is 11 residues long. Germline-derived CDR1 and CDR2 are DFQATT and SNEGSKA (reference sequence). V was shortened by 6 bases and J by 2 bases, with 7 bases between the two germline ends. The CDR3 spells CSASKQETQYF. In DNA, the CDR3 is TGCAGTGCCTCAAAACAAGAGACCCAGTACTTC.

This chain joins TRBV28 and TRBJ1-3; D perhaps matches TRBD1 (5 bases). The CDR3 contains 15 residues. The germline gives CDR1 MDHEN, CDR2 SYDVKM. Trimming left V 2 bases short and J 0 bases short, with 8 bases between. This CDR3 is CASSLGAFSGNTIYF. DNA of the CDR3: TGTGCCAGCAGTTTAGGGGCCTTCTCTGGAAACACCATATATTTT. Full variable domain (missing parts from reference TRBV28 and TRBJ1-3): DVKVTQSSRYLVKRTGEKVFLECVQDMDHENMFWYRQDPGLGLRLIYFSYDVKMKEKGDIPEGYSVSREKKERFSLILESASTNQTSMYLCASSLGAFSGNTIYFGEGSWLTVV.

V gene TRBV5-1 combines with J gene TRBJ2-3; 8 positions match TRBD2. Trimming removed 4 bases from V and 3 bases from J; junction bases left unmatched: 4. The CDR3 is 14 residues long. Germline V gene sequence: CDR1 SGHRS, CDR2 YFSETQ. CDR3 region: CASSPGLVTDTQYF. The CDR3 DNA follows: TGCGCCAGCAGCCCGGGACTAGTAACAGATACGCAGTATTTT.

The V and J genes are TRBV4-1 and TRBJ1-6; no firm D call. This CDR3 has 14 amino acids. V was cut by 2 bases and J by 6 bases, with 8 bases left in between. Germline loops: CDR1 MGHRA, CDR2 YSYEKL. CDR3 in DNA: TGCGCCAGCAGCCAATTCTCGATTAATTCACCCCTCCACTTT. It yields the protein CASSQFSINSPLHF.

About this clone itself: The same CDR3 arises from other DNA sequences in this sample as well. The J gene is TRBJ1-2, the V gene TRBV14; tentative D call: TRBD1 (5 bases). The CDR3 is 13 residues long. Germline values: CDR1 SGHDN, CDR2 FVKESK. Deletions cut 1 base from V and 5 bases from J, with 8 bases between. CDR3: CASSQGQGYGYTF. CDR3 nucleotides: TGTGCCAGCAGCCAAGGTCAGGGTTATGGCTACACCTTC.

The V call is TRBV6-5, the J call TRBJ1-1, with D hard to call. Germline CDR1 reads MNHEY; CDR2 reads SVGAGI. V gave up 7 bases and J gave up 1 base, with 13 bases separating them. The CDR3 loop spans 14 amino acids. The CDR3 DNA reads TGTGCCAGCAATCTCGAGGGAGGGAACACTGAAGCTTTCTTT. Residues: CASNLEGGNTEAFF.

The chain joins TRBV7-6 to TRBJ2-7; D gene uncertain. The V gene's germline CDR1 is SGHVS and CDR2 FNYEAQ. Trimming pared 1 base from V and 2 bases from J, leaving 12 bases between. The CDR3 has 15 residues. The CDR3 loop is CASSLVAGVPYEQYF. DNA for the CDR3: TGTGCCAGCAGCTTAGTCGCTGGGGTCCCCTACGAGCAGTACTTC.